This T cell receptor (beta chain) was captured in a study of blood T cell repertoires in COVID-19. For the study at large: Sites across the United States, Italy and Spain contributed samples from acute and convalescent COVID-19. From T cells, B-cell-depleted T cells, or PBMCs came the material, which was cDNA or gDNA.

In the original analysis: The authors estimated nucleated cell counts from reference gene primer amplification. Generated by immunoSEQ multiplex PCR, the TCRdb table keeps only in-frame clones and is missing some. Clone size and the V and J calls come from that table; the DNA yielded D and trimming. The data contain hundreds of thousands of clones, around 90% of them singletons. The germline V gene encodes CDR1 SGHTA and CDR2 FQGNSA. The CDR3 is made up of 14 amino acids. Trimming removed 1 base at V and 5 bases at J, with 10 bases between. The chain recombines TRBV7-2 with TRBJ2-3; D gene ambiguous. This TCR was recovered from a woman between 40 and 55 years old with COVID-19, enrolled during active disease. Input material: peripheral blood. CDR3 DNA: TGTGCCAGCAGCTTAGTGACACCCCAAGATACGCAGTATTTT. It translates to CASSLVTPQDTQYF.